This TCR beta chain comes out of a study of Graves' ophthalmopathy and Graves' hyperthyroidism. Broader study findings: The model's ophthalmopathy progression predictions had approximately 69% sensitivity and 72% to 75% specificity. Most thyroid-expanded clonotypes exceeding 0.001 frequency were also found in blood.

At least ten counts were recorded for this clonotype. Its matching antigen is unknown. As the template, RNA transcripts were used to amplify TCR beta CDR3 regions. Second-round multiplex PCR came after first-round RT-PCR with HTBI primers. MiXCR, applied by TCRdb to the multiplex PCR reads, yields one record per CDR3 protein. The sample shows about 220,000 distinct CDR3 sequences, roughly 21% of them seen only once. Moderate-to-severe activity, CAS ≥3, NOSPECS ≥4 and duration under 3 months were recorded for donors with ophthalmopathy. Certain patients were not enrolled. These were patients with other autoimmune diseases, uncontrolled infections, pregnancy or lactation. This TCR was sampled from a woman aged 45 to 65 with Graves' ophthalmopathy. The sequencing sample was made of peripheral blood.

The CDR3 DNA follows: TGTGCCATCAGTGAGGCGGCTAGCACAGATACGCAGTATTTT. Translation gives CAISEAASTDTQYF. The V call is TRBV10-3, the J call TRBJ2-3; no definite D call. V lost 2 bases to trimming and J lost 0 bases, with 6 bases between them. The CDR3 sequence is 14 residues long. The germline CDR1 and CDR2 sequences are ENHRY and SYGVKD.